This T cell receptor beta chain was retrieved from a study of shared clonotypes between healthy human individuals. Background on the study: Per-donor plates numbered three CD4 naive, three CD4 memory, two CD8 naive and one CD8 memory.

The V gene lost 2 bases and the J gene lost 5 bases, with 19 bases spanning the gap. The CDR3 runs to 16 residues. Germline V gene data show CDR1 as SGHRS and CDR2 as YFSETQ. The naive CD8 subset, CD45RO-negative cells positively selected for CCR7, excluded terminally differentiated effector memory CD45RA+ cells. Per sorted-subset replicate PCR, input was 200 to 250 ng DNA, representing tens of thousands of T cell genomes. Libraries were prepared by immunoSEQ multiplex PCR; TCRdb keeps only in-frame clonotypes and omits some of them. The repertoire holds around 620,000 clones, with roughly 95% as singletons.

The V and J genes are TRBV5-1 and TRBJ1-2; tentatively, D is TRBD1 (5 bases). The sequencing input was naive CD8+ T cells sorted from blood. The origin of this receptor is a woman between 25 and 40 years old in good health. The CDR3 DNA sequence: TGCGCCAGCAGCTTTATCCGGGACGGGGCCCTTTATGGCTACACCTTC. It specifies CASSFIRDGALYGYTF.